Shown below are 10 T cell receptor beta chains from a single sample sequenced in a study of technical replicates of blood from a handful of donors. Assay: immunoSEQ multiplex PCR; the TCRdb copy retains only in-frame clones and omits some. The repertoire has about 12,000 clones, 85% to 95% of them found once; the top ten carry 6.3%. Sequences were obtained from PBMCs. These receptors all stem from a human donor in good health.

The chain joins TRBV9 to TRBJ2-2; TRBD2 aligns across 7 bases. V trimming: 6 bases; J trimming: 6 bases; junction bases outside the gene matches: 11. The CDR3 length is 15 residues. Germline CDR1 SGDLS, CDR2 YYNGEE. The CDR3 spells CASTPRLAKSGELFF. The CDR3 coding sequence is TGTGCCAGCACCCCGAGACTAGCTAAGTCCGGGGAGCTGTTTTTT. Full variable domain (remainder filled in from reference TRBV9 and TRBJ2-2): DSGVTQTPKHLITATGQRVTLRCSPRSGDLSVYWYQQSLDQGLQFLIQYYNGEERAKGNILERFSAQQFPDLHSELNLSSLELGDSALYFCASTPRLAKSGELFFGEGSRLTVL.

The J gene is TRBJ2-7, the V gene TRBV27; a possible D gene is TRBD2 (6 bases). V was pared by 3 bases and J by 4 bases, with 10 bases between. This CDR3 is 13 amino acids long. Germline values: CDR1 MNHEY, CDR2 SMNVEV (reference sequence). CDR3 sequence: CASSFSGGYEQYF. CDR3 coding DNA: TGTGCCAGCAGTTTTAGCGGAGGTTACGAGCAGTACTTC.

The CDR3 DNA follows: TGTGCCAGCTGCCGGGACTATGGGAAAGCTTTCTTT. This gives the protein CASCRDYGKAFF. V usage is TRBV2 and J usage is TRBJ1-1; D is perhaps TRBD1 (5 bases). The V and J ends lost 8 bases and 9 bases respectively, with 16 bases between them. Germline CDR1 reads SNHLY; CDR2 reads FYNNEI. The CDR3 is made up of 12 amino acids.

V gene TRBV4-2 combines with J gene TRBJ2-7; 12 nucleotides match TRBD2. V shed 5 bases and J 2 bases; nucleotides not matched to a gene: 4. Germline V gives CDR1 LGHNA, CDR2 YNFKEQ. The CDR3 is 15 residues long. The CDR3: CASSLGLAGTYEQYF. The CDR3 bases are TGTGCCAGCAGCTTAGGACTAGCGGGGACCTACGAGCAGTACTTC.

The V call is TRBV11-1, the J call TRBJ2-7, with TRBD2 matching over 8 bases. With 5 bases clipped from V and 0 bases from J, the junction kept 9 bases outside the gene matches. This CDR3 spans 16 amino acids. Germline V lookup: CDR1 SGHAT, CDR2 FQDESV (reference sequence). The CDR3 region has the DNA TGTGCCAGCAGCCCCCGGACTAGCACGAGCTCCTACGAGCAGTACTTC. It translates to CASSPRTSTSSYEQYF.

The chain recombines TRBV19 with TRBJ2-1, with TRBD1 matching over 12 bases. The CDR3 is 14 residues long. The V segment lost 4 bases and the J segment 9 bases; nucleotides outside the gene matches: 4. Germline CDR1 LNHDA, CDR2 SQIVND (reference sequence). The CDR3 protein is CASSKRDRGLEQFF. The CDR3 DNA sequence: TGTGCCAGTAGTAAAAGGGACAGGGGGCTTGAGCAGTTCTTC.

This sequence joins TRBV7-9 and TRBJ2-3; 9 positions agree with TRBD1. Germline loops: CDR1 SEHNR, CDR2 FQNEAQ (reference sequence). V shed 5 bases and J 4 bases; nucleotides not matched to a gene: 10. CDR3 length: 16 residues. The CDR3 sequence is CASSRAGTGYADTQYF. As DNA, the CDR3 is TGTGCCAGCAGCCGAGCCGGGACAGGGTATGCAGATACGCAGTATTTT.

The gene calls are TRBV2 and TRBJ2-1; 10 bases agree with TRBD2. From germline, CDR1 is SNHLY and CDR2 FYNNEI. The V segment lost 6 bases and the J segment 10 bases; nucleotides outside the gene matches: 6. This CDR3 has 13 residues. The CDR3 sequence is CASSELGLAEQFF. CDR3 bases: TGTGCCAGCAGCGAGCTGGGACTAGCGGAGCAGTTCTTC.

The V gene is TRBV7-9, the J gene TRBJ2-2, with a tentative D call TRBD1 (6 bases). This CDR3 comprises 14 residues. Germline V gene sequence: CDR1 SEHNR, CDR2 FQNEAQ (reference sequence). V lost 5 bases and J 9 bases, leaving 16 bases between the germline ends. DNA of the CDR3: TGTGCCAGCAGCCTTGCAGGGGCCGTGCGGGAGCTGTTTTTT. It is translated as CASSLAGAVRELFF.

The chain uses TRBV7-9 and TRBJ1-5; D ambiguous. CDR1 SEHNR and CDR2 FQNEAQ come from the germline V gene (reference sequence). Trimming took 2 bases from V and 7 from J, leaving 12 bases between them. The CDR3 is 14 amino acids. The CDR3 sequence: CASSLSGEGQPQHF. The CDR3 DNA sequence: TGTGCCAGCAGCTTAAGCGGGGAAGGCCAGCCCCAGCATTTT. Full variable domain (outside the CDR3, taken from reference TRBV7-9 and TRBJ1-5): DTGVSQNPRHKITKRGQNVTFRCDPISEHNRLYWYRQTLGQGPEFLTYFQNEAQLEKSRLLSDRFSAERPKGSFSTLEIQRTEQGDSAMYLCASSLSGEGQPQHFGDGTRLSIL.